What follows are 16 T cell receptor beta chains derived from one specimen sequenced in a study of identifying expanded T cells in peripheral blood. Sequencing was performed with immunoSEQ multiplex PCR; in TCRdb, only in-frame clones are kept and a portion is missing. The sample lists fewer than 85,000 clones; around nine tenths were seen once. The sample comprised blood. The receptors originated from a person between 18 and 75 years old in good health.

The rearrangement uses TRBV6-6 and TRBJ2-7, with a possible D match to TRBD2 (6 bases). The CDR3 has 15 amino acids. Per the germline V gene, CDR1 is MNHNY and CDR2 is SVGAGI (reference sequence). The V and J ends lost 5 bases and 3 bases respectively, with 17 bases between them. CDR3 DNA: TGTGCCAGCAGTCGTTACGTGGGGGGACGCTACGAGCAGTACTTC. Translation gives CASSRYVGGRYEQYF.

V is TRBV28 and J is TRBJ2-3; TRBD2 agrees at 7 bases. Germline loops: CDR1 MDHEN, CDR2 SYDVKM. Trimming removed 8 bases from V and 4 bases from J; junction bases left unmatched: 15. CDR3 length equals 16 residues. CDR3 DNA: TGTGCCAGCGCATCTCCGCCGGGAGGCGCGGCAGATACGCAGTATTTT. Translated, it gives CASASPPGGAADTQYF.

This chain connects TRBV27 to TRBJ2-3, with D possibly TRBD1 on 6 matching bases. The germline CDR1 and CDR2 sequences are MNHEY and SMNVEV (reference sequence). V was clipped by 5 bases and J by 5 bases, with 23 bases between them. This CDR3 comprises 17 residues. The CDR3 bases are TGTGCCAGCAGTCGGAGGACAGCAGATTATTCTGGAGATACGCAGTATTTT. Translation gives CASSRRTADYSGDTQYF.

V gene TRBV27 combines with J gene TRBJ2-1, with 12 bases matching TRBD2. This CDR3 has 16 residues. Germline V gene data show CDR1 as MNHEY and CDR2 as SMNVEV (reference sequence). J gave up 4 bases and V 3 bases, and 4 bases lay outside the gene matches. This CDR3 reads CASSLGTSGRYNEQFF. The CDR3 bases are TGTGCCAGCAGTTTGGGGACTAGCGGGCGTTACAATGAGCAGTTCTTC.

The V gene is TRBV11-2, the J gene TRBJ2-7, with 9 positions matching TRBD1. Germline V gene data show CDR1 as SGHAT and CDR2 as FQNNGV. The CDR3 has 15 amino acids. Trimming at V came to 3 bases and at J to 3 bases, leaving 6 bases not matched to a gene. The CDR3 nucleotides read TGTGCCAGCAGCTTCAGACAGGGGGTGTTCTACGAGCAGTACTTC. Translated, it gives CASSFRQGVFYEQYF.

V usage is TRBV4-3 and J usage is TRBJ2-3; a possible D gene is TRBD2 (6 bases). Germline V lookup: CDR1 LGHNA, CDR2 YSLEER. The V end was cut by 2 bases, the J end by 5 bases, with 11 bases between. The CDR3 consists of 14 residues. CDR3 DNA: TGCGCCAGCAGCCAAACGGGAGTACAAGATACGCAGTATTTT. It translates to CASSQTGVQDTQYF.

This clone was observed a handful of times. This chain joins TRBV7-8 and TRBJ1-5, with D possibly matching TRBD1 (5 bases). V was shortened by 4 bases and J by 9 bases, with 10 bases between the two germline ends. Germline CDR1 SGHVS, CDR2 FQNEAQ. The CDR3 sequence is 12 residues long. In DNA form, the CDR3 reads TGTGCCAGCAGCTCCATCCAGGGGCCCCAGCATTTT. Its translation is CASSSIQGPQHF.

This clone appeared a few times. The chain has TRBV2 and TRBJ1-6; 8 positions match TRBD1. The CDR3 has 15 residues. Looked up from germline, CDR1 is SNHLY and CDR2 is FYNNEI. Trimming took 2 bases from V and 7 from J; bases not matched to a gene: 4. Here the CDR3 reads CASSEQGAGNSPLHF. The CDR3 DNA is TGTGCCAGCAGTGAACAGGGGGCGGGCAATTCACCCCTCCACTTT.

The V and J genes are TRBV6-5 and TRBJ1-1; D remains unclear. This CDR3 contains 13 residues. V was clipped by 6 bases and J by 0 bases, with 8 bases between them. The germline V gene encodes CDR1 MNHEY and CDR2 SVGAGI. CDR3 loop: CASRLEMNTEAFF. The CDR3 bases are TGTGCCAGCAGGCTTGAGATGAACACTGAAGCTTTCTTT.

This clone was found a few times. The chain carries TRBV28 and TRBJ1-2; D is perhaps TRBD1 (5 bases). With 1 base removed from V and 8 bases from J, the gap between germline ends came to 8 bases. The CDR3 contains 12 residues. Germline V gene data show CDR1 as MDHEN and CDR2 as SYDVKM. The CDR3 loop is CASSLFGGGYTF. The DNA of the CDR3 is TGTGCCAGCAGTTTATTCGGGGGGGGCTACACCTTC.

The V gene is TRBV28, the J gene TRBJ2-3; TRBD2 matches 8 bases. Germline assignment: CDR1 MDHEN and CDR2 SYDVKM. The CDR3 covers 15 residues. J was trimmed by 4 bases and V by 5 bases; bases with no gene match: 8. DNA for the CDR3: TGTGCCAGCAGTCGAAGCGGGAGCAATGCAGATACGCAGTATTTT. Translating gives CASSRSGSNADTQYF. The variable domain in full, completed from reference TRBV28 and TRBJ2-3, reads DVKVTQSSRYLVKRTGEKVFLECVQDMDHENMFWYRQDPGLGLRLIYFSYDVKMKEKGDIPEGYSVSREKKERFSLILESASTNQTSMYLCASSRSGSNADTQYFGPGTRLTVL.

The chain links TRBV4-2 to TRBJ2-5; D remains unclear. Gene TRBJ2-7 matches the end of the DNA better, so the J call may be wrong. Per the germline V gene, CDR1 is LGHNA and CDR2 is YNFKEQ. This CDR3 contains 14 residues. The CDR3 sequence is CASSQEAWTYEQYF. CDR3 bases: TGTGCCAGCAGCCAAGAGGCCTGGACCTACGAGCAGTACTTC.

The rearrangement joins TRBV5-4 to TRBJ1-2; a possible D gene is TRBD1 (6 bases). CDR3 length: 13 amino acids. Trimming took 1 base from V and 8 from J, leaving 12 bases between them. CDR1 SGHNT and CDR2 YYREEE come from the germline V gene (reference sequence). CDR3 amino acids: CASSLTGSRGYTF. The CDR3 coding sequence is TGTGCCAGCAGCTTGACAGGGTCGAGGGGCTACACCTTC.

V usage is TRBV7-8 and J usage is TRBJ1-2; TRBD1 might be the D (5 bases). The CDR3 has 15 amino acids. The germline V and J ends were trimmed by 2 bases and 4 bases, with 14 bases remaining between them. Per the germline V gene, CDR1 is SGHVS and CDR2 is FQNEAQ. DNA of the CDR3: TGTGCCAGCAGCTTATCCGGTCGGGACTTCTATGGCTACACCTTC. Its protein product is CASSLSGRDFYGYTF.

The CDR3 sequence: CASSYDAGVGTQYF. DNA of the CDR3: TGTGCCAGCAGTTACGATGCGGGAGTGGGGACCCAGTACTTC. The V gene is TRBV6-5, the J gene TRBJ2-5, with TRBD2 matching over 7 bases. The CDR3 has 14 amino acids. Per the germline V gene, CDR1 is MNHEY and CDR2 is SVGAGI. Trimming cost V 2 bases and J 7 bases; bases outside gene matches: 7.

The chain couples TRBV28 to TRBJ2-3; 7 nucleotides align to TRBD2. Per germline, CDR1 MDHEN and CDR2 SYDVKM. Losses at the gene ends were 4 bases for V and 1 base for J; bases not matched to a gene: 8. This CDR3 is 16 amino acids long. This CDR3 is CASSSSRAGGTDTQYF. The DNA of the CDR3 is TGTGCCAGCAGTTCCTCCCGGGCGGGGGGCACAGATACGCAGTATTTT.